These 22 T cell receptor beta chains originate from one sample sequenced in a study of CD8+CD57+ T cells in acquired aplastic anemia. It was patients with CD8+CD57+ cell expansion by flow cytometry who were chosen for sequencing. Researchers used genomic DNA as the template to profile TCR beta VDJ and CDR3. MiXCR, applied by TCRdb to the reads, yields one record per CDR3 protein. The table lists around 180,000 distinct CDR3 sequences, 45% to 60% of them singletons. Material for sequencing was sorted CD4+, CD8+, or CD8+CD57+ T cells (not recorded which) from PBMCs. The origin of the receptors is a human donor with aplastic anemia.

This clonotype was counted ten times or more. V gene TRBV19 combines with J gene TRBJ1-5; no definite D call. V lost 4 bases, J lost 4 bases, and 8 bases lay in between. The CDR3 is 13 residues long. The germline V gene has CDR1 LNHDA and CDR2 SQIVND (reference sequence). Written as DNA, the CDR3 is TGTGCCAGTAGTAAGACCCGAAATCAGCCCCAGCATTTT. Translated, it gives CASSKTRNQPQHF.

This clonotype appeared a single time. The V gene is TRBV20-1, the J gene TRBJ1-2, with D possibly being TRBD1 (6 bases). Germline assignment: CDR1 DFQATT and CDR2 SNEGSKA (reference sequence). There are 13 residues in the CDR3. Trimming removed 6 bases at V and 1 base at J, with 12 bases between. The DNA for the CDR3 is TGCAGTGCCGTAGAGGACAGTAACTATGGCTACACCTTC. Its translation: CSAVEDSNYGYTF.

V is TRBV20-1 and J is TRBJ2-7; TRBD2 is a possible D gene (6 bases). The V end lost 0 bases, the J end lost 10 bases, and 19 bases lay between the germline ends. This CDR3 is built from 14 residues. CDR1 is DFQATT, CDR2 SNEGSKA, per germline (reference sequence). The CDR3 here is CSARDRRALGDQYF. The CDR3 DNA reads TGCAGTGCTAGAGATCGGAGGGCCTTGGGCGACCAGTACTTC.

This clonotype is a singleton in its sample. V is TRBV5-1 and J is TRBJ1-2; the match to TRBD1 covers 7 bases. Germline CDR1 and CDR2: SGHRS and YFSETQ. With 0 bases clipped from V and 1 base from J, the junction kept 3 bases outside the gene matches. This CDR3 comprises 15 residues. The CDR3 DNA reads TGCGCCAGCAGCTTGGTGGCAGGGGGTAACTATGGCTACACCTTC. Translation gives CASSLVAGGNYGYTF.

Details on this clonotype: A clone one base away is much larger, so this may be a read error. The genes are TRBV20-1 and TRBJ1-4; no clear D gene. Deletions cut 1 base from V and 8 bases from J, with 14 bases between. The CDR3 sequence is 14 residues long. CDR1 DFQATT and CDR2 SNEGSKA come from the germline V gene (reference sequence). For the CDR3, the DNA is TGCAGTGCTAGAGTGGCAGTGGTAGTGGAAAAACTGTTTTTT. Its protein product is CSARVAVVVEKLFF.

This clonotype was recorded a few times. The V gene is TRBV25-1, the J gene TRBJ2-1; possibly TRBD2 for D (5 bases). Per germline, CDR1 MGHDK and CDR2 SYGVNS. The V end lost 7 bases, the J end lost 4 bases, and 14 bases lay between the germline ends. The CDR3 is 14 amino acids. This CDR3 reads CASIGGGLYNEQFF. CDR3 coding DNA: TGTGCCAGCATTGGTGGCGGACTTTACAATGAGCAGTTCTTC.

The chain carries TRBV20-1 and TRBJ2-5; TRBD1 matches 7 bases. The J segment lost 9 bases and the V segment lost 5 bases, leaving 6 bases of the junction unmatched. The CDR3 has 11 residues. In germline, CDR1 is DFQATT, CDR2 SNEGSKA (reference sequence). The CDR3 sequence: CSAPGQAAQYF. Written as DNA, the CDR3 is TGCAGTGCTCCCGGACAGGCAGCCCAGTACTTC.

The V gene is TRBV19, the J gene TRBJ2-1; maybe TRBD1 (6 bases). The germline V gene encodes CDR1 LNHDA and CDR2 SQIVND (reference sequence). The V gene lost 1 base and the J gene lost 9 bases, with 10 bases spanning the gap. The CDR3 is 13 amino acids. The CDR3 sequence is CASSIGDKVEQFF. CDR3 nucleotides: TGTGCCAGTAGTATAGGGGACAAGGTTGAGCAGTTCTTC.

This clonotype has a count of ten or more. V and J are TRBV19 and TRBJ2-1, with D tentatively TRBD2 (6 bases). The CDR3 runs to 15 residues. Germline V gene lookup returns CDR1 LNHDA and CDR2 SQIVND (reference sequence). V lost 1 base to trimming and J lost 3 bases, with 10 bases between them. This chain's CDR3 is CASSIAAGNYNEQFF. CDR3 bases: TGTGCCAGTAGTATAGCGGCGGGAAACTACAATGAGCAGTTCTTC.

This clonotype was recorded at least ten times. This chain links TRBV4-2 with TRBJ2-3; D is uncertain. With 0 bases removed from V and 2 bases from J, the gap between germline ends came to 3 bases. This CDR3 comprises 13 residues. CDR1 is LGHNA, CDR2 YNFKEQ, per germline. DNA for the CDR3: TGTGCCAGCAGCCAAGATCCCACAGATACGCAGTATTTT. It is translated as CASSQDPTDTQYF.

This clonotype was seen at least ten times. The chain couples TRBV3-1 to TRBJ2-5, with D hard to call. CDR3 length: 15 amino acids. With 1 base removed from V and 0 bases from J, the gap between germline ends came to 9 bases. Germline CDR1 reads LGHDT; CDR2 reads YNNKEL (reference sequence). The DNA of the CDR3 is TGTGCCAGCAGCCAAGCGGTGGGGTACCAAGAGACCCAGTACTTC. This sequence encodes CASSQAVGYQETQYF.

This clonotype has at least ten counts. The CDR3, as DNA: TGTGCCAGCAGCGTACTAGCGGGGGGGCTTCGGGTAGATACGCAGTATTTT. Protein: CASSVLAGGLRVDTQYF. This chain joins TRBV2 and TRBJ2-3; 13 nucleotides align to TRBD2. The CDR3 spans 17 residues. With V trimmed by 6 bases and J by 5 bases, 11 bases remained unmatched. In germline, CDR1 is SNHLY, CDR2 FYNNEI.

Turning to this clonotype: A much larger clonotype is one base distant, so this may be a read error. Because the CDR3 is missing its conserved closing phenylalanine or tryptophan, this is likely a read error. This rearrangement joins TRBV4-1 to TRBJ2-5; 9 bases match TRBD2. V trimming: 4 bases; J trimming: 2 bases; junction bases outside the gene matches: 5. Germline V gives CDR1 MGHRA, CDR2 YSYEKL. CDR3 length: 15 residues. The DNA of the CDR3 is TGCGCCAGCAGCCTCGGCGGGGGGGGGCAAGAGACCCAGTACTCC. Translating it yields CASSLGGGGQETQYS.

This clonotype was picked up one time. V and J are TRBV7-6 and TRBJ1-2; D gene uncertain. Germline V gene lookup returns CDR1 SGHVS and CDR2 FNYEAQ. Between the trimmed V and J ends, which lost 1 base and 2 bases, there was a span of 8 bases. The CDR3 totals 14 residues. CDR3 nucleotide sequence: TGTGCCAGCAGCTTAGGGTCCGGAAACTATGGCTACACCTTC. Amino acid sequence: CASSLGSGNYGYTF.

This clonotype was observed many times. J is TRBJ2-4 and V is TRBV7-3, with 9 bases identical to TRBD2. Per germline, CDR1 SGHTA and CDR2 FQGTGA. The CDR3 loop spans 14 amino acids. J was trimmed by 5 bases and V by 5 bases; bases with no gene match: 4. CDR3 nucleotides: TGTGCCAGCAGCCGCGGGGGGGGCGAAAACATTCAGTACTTC. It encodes CASSRGGGENIQYF.

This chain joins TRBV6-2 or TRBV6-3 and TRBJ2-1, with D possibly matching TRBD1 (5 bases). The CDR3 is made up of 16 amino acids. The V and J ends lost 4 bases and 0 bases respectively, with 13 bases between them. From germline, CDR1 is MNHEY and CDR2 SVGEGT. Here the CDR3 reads CASSFKGVFSYNEQFF. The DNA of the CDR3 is TGTGCCAGCAGTTTTAAAGGGGTCTTCTCCTACAATGAGCAGTTCTTC.

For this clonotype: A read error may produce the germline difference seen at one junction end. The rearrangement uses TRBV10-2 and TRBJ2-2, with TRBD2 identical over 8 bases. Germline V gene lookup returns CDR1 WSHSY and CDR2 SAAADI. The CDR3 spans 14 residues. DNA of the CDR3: TGCGCCAGCAGCAGCGGGAGAGGAGCCGGGGAGCTGCTTTTT. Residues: CASSSGRGAGELLF.

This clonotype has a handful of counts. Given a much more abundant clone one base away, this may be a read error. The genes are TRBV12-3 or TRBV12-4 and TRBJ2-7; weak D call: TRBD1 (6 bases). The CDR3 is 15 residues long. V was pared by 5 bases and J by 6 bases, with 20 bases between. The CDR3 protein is CASSIHRAPACEQYF. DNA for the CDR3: TGTGCCAGCAGTATACACAGGGCACCAGCCTGCGAGCAGTACTTC.

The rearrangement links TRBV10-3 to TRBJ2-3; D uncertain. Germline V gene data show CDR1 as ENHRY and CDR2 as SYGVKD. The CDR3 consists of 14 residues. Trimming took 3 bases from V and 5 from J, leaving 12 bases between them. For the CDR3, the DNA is TGTGCCATCAGTGATTCCCCTCGAAGAGATACGCAGTATTTT. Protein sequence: CAISDSPRRDTQYF.

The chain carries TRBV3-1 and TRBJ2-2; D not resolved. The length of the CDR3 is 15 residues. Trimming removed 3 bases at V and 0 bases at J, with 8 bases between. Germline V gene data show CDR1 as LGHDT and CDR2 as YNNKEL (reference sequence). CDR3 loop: CASSQGGSNTGELFF. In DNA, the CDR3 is TGTGCCAGCAGCCAGGGCGGATCGAACACCGGGGAGCTGTTTTTT.

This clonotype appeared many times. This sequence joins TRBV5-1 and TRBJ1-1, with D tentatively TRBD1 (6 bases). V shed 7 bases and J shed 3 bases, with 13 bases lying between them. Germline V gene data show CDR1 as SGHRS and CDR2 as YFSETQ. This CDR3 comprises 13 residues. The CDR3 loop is CASAGGGYTEAFF. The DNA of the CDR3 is TGCGCCAGCGCGGGGGGCGGGTACACTGAAGCTTTCTTT.

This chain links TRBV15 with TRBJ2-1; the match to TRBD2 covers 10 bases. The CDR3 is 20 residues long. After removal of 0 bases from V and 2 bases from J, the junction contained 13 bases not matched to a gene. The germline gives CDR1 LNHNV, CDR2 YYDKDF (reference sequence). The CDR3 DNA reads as TGTGCCACCAGCAGAGAAGGACTAGCGGAACCCGAGAGCGCCTACAATGAGCAGTTCTTC. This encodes CATSREGLAEPESAYNEQFF.